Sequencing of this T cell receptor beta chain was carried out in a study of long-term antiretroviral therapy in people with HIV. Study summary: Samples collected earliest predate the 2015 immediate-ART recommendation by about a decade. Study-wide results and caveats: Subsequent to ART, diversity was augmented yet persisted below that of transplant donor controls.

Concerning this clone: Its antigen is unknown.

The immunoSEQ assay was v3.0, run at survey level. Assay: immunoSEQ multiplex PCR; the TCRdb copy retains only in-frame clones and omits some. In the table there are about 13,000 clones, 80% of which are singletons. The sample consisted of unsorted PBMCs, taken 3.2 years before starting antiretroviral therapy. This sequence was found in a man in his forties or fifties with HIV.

This CDR3 is CASSLRYEQYF. CDR3 in DNA: TGTGCCAGCAGCTTGAGGTACGAGCAGTACTTC. The chain links TRBV5-6 to TRBJ2-7, with unresolved D. The ends were cut back, 1 base at V and 4 bases at J, with 3 bases in the middle. The CDR3 has 11 amino acids. Germline V lookup: CDR1 SGHDT, CDR2 YYEEEE.